A selection of T cell receptor beta chains follows, all from one sample in a study of cytomegalovirus exposure and HLA in healthy donors. The repertoire was sequenced with immunoSEQ multiplex PCR; TCRdb's copy has only in-frame clones and lacks some. The table records roughly 90,000 clones, around 84% of them present only once. Material for sequencing was PBMCs. The source is a young man in good health and CMV-seronegative. Each CDR3 is given with its conserved first and last residue. The D gene is left open where the match is weak. Rows may omit the clone size; those that give it use once, few, many or a size class.

TRBJ2-3,.,14,.,TRBV2,CASKSRGRMDTQYF,TGTGCCAGCAAATCCAGGGGGAGGATGGATACGCAGTATTTT
TRBJ2-5,TRBD2,16,once,TRBV7-9,CSSSSPSGGYQETQYF,TGTTCCAGCAGCTCCCCTAGCGGGGGATACCAAGAGACCCAGTACTTC
TRBJ1-5,.,15,.,TRBV15,CATSSGGGRNQPQHF,TGTGCCACCAGCTCCGGGGGAGGGAGGAATCAGCCCCAGCATTTT
TRBJ2-3,TRBD2,19,.,TRBV15,CATSRDGPGLAGGEDTQYF,TGTGCCACCAGCAGAGATGGGCCGGGACTAGCGGGGGGTGAGGATACGCAGTATTTT
TRBJ2-7,TRBD1,13,.,TRBV10-2,CASRRTGPYEQYF,TGCGCCAGCAGAAGGACAGGGCCCTACGAGCAGTACTTC
TRBJ1-2,.,14,.,TRBV2,CASPERGANYGYTF,TGTGCCAGCCCTGAACGGGGGGCCAACTATGGCTACACCTTC
TRBJ2-1,.,15,once,TRBV9,CASLRTASSYNEQFF,TGTGCCAGCCTCAGGACAGCCAGCTCCTACAATGAGCAGTTCTTC
TRBJ2-3,TRBD2,16,.,TRBV2,CASSEFLAGGTDTQYF,TGTGCCAGCAGTGAATTTCTAGCGGGGGGCACAGATACGCAGTATTTT
TRBJ1-2,.,15,.,TRBV9,CASTLLPQGNYGYTF,TGTGCCAGCACCCTCCTGCCCCAGGGGAACTATGGCTACACCTTC
TRBJ2-7,.,13,once,TRBV7-9,CASSSDITYEQYF,TGTGCCAGCAGCTCAGACATAACCTACGAGCAGTACTTC
TRBJ2-5,TRBD2,15,.,TRBV6-5,CASSYGGGTLATQYF,TGTGCCAGCAGTTACGGGGGGGGGACCCTGGCGACCCAGTACTTC
TRBJ1-2,TRBD1,15,.,TRBV30,CAWDPPQEGASGYTF,TGTGCCTGGGACCCACCTCAGGAGGGGGCGAGCGGCTACACCTTC
TRBJ2-7,TRBD1,14,once,TRBV7-9,CSSSSLGQAYEQYF,TGTTCCAGCAGCTCATTAGGACAGGCCTACGAGCAGTACTTC
TRBJ2-7,TRBD2,14,few,TRBV7-9,CSSIDSGGRYEQYF,TGTTCCAGCATAGATAGCGGGGGGAGGTACGAGCAGTACTTC
TRBJ1-2,.,14,.,TRBV9,CASSLPGGVGGYTF,TGTGCCAGCAGTCTTCCCGGGGGGGTGGGTGGCTACACCTTC
TRBJ2-2,.,14,few,TRBV6-5,CASSYLIGPGELFF,TGTGCCAGCAGTTACCTCATCGGTCCCGGGGAGCTGTTTTTT
TRBJ2-4,.,13,.,TRBV18,CASSGEGGNIQYF,TGTGCCAGCTCCGGGGAAGGGGGAAACATTCAGTACTTC
TRBJ1-3,.,15,.,TRBV6-1,CASSELPGSGNTIYF,TGTGCCAGCAGTGAGCTCCCAGGGTCTGGAAACACCATATATTTT
TRBJ2-4,TRBD1,18,.,TRBV19,CASSPGTGRSVAKNIQYF,TGTGCCAGTAGTCCCGGGACAGGGAGATCGGTAGCCAAAAACATTCAGTACTTC
TRBJ2-1,TRBD2,14,.,TRBV10-2,CASSLAGGGNEQFF,TGCGCCAGCAGCCTAGCGGGGGGAGGCAATGAGCAGTTCTTC
TRBJ2-7,.,13,.,TRBV6-1,CASSSTASHEQYF,TGTGCCAGCAGTTCGACAGCCTCCCACGAGCAGTACTTC
TRBJ2-5,TRBD2,15,.,TRBV19,CASSNLAGGQETQYF,TGTGCCAGTAGTAACCTAGCGGGGGGGCAAGAGACCCAGTACTTC
TRBJ2-3,.,16,once,TRBV19,CASTRLGASSTDTQYF,TGTGCCAGTACACGACTGGGGGCTTCTAGCACAGATACGCAGTATTTT
TRBJ2-4,TRBD1,14,.,TRBV11-1,CASSFRGAKNIQYF,TGTGCCAGCAGCTTCAGGGGGGCCAAAAACATTCAGTACTTC
TRBJ1-1,.,19,.,TRBV12-5,CASGLSLGQILRGDTEAFF,TGTGCTAGTGGTTTGAGTCTCGGACAGATTCTTCGTGGGGACACTGAAGCTTTCTTT
TRBJ2-3,TRBD2,14,few,TRBV6-4,CASSSSGGTDTQYF,TGTGCCAGCAGTTCTAGCGGCGGCACAGATACGCAGTATTTT
TRBJ1-2,.,10,.,TRBV10-3,CAISETGLVF,TGTGCCATCAGTGAGACAGGGTTGGTCTTC
TRBJ1-1,TRBD1,16,.,TRBV15,CATSRDPGTVNTEAFF,TGTGCCACCAGCAGAGACCCTGGGACAGTCAACACTGAAGCTTTCTTT
TRBJ2-7,.,14,.,TRBV6-6,CASSYSDNSYEQYF,TGTGCCAGCAGTTACTCGGACAACTCCTACGAGCAGTACTTC
TRBJ2-7,TRBD1,16,.,TRBV11-2,CASSLIMTGGAYEQYF,TGTGCCAGCAGCTTAATAATGACAGGGGGCGCGTACGAGCAGTACTTC
TRBJ2-2,TRBD1,19,.,TRBV9,CASSARDRRFSSNTGELFF,TGTGCCAGCAGCGCAAGGGACAGGCGCTTCTCTTCTAACACCGGGGAGCTGTTTTTT
TRBJ1-6,.,13,.,TRBV10-2,CASRPAPVMALHF,TGCGCCAGCCGCCCCGCCCCAGTGATGGCCCTCCACTTT
TRBJ2-2,.,13,.,TRBV11-3,CASSLRDTGELFF,TGTGCCAGCAGCTTAAGAGACACCGGGGAGCTGTTTTTT
TRBJ1-2,.,14,.,TRBV28,CASSLGRNNYGYTF,TGTGCCAGCAGTTTAGGGCGTAATAACTATGGCTACACCTTC
TRBJ2-3,TRBD2,16,.,TRBV9,CASRRLGGAGTDTQYF,TGTGCCAGCCGTAGACTCGGGGGGGCAGGCACAGATACGCAGTATTTT
TRBJ1-3,.,16,.,TRBV4-2,CASSQRGPTSGNTIYF,TGTGCCAGCAGCCAGCGGGGGCCGACCTCTGGAAACACCATATATTTT
TRBJ2-2,TRBD1,15,.,TRBV7-9,CASSSRGSNTGELFF,TGTGCCAGCAGCTCCAGGGGGTCGAACACCGGGGAGCTGTTTTTT
TRBJ1-2,.,14,.,TRBV7-2,CASIQRGSGYGYTF,TGTGCCAGCATCCAAAGGGGCTCTGGGTATGGCTACACCTTC
TRBJ2-5,.,14,.,TRBV2,CASRWQGGRETQYF,TGTGCCAGCAGATGGCAGGGGGGACGAGAGACCCAGTACTTC
TRBJ2-1,.,17,.,TRBV9,CASSVLTGAPGVNEQFF,TGTGCCAGCAGCGTATTGACTGGGGCCCCGGGTGTGAATGAGCAGTTCTTC
TRBJ1-6,.,13,once,TRBV18,CASSPVGDSPLHF,TGTGCCAGCTCCCCGGTGGGAGATTCACCCCTCCACTTT
TRBJ1-1,.,14,.,TRBV5-5,CASSFVREVTEAFF,TGTGCCAGCAGCTTTGTCAGGGAGGTCACTGAAGCTTTCTTT